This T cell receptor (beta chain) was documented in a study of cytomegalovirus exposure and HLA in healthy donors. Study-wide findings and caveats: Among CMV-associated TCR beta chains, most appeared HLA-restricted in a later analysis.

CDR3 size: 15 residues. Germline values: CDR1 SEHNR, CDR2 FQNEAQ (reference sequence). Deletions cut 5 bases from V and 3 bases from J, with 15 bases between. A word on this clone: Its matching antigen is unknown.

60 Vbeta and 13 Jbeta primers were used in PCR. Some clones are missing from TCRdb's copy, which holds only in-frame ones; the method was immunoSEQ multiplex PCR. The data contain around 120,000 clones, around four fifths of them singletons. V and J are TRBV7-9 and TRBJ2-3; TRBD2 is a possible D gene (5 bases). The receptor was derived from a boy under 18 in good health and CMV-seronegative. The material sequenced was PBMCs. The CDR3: CASSIGLRDTDTQYF. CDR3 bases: TGTGCCAGCAGCATTGGACTTCGAGATACAGATACGCAGTATTTT.